What follows are 30 T cell receptor beta chains derived from one specimen sequenced in a study of blood T cells in healthy people across ages. A J-beta primer mix and a sample-barcoded 5' primer were used in a second PCR of about 7 to 12 cycles. TCRdb ran MiXCR on the 5' RACE reads and lists one entry per CDR3 protein. This table holds hundreds of thousands of distinct CDR3 sequences, 40% to 55% found once. Source material: blood. These receptors originate from a man older than 75 in good health.

This chain joins TRBV27 and TRBJ2-2, with 13 bases that match TRBD2. The germline V gene encodes CDR1 MNHEY and CDR2 SMNVEV (reference sequence). CDR3 length: 16 amino acids. The ends lost 5 bases at V and 6 bases at J; junction bases unmatched: 6. Here the CDR3 DNA reads TGTGCCAGCAGTGGACTAGCGGGAGCGGAGGCCGGGGAGCTGTTTTTT. This codes for CASSGLAGAEAGELFF.

This clonotype was picked up a small number of times. The chain carries TRBV6-5 and TRBJ2-6; 7 bases are shared with TRBD2. The V and J ends lost 5 bases and 3 bases, in that order; junction bases with no gene match: 4. The CDR3 contains 15 residues. Germline V gives CDR1 MNHEY, CDR2 SVGAGI. CDR3 nucleotides: TGTGCCAGCAGTCCCAGGGAGGGTGGGGCCAACGTCCTGACTTTC. Protein: CASSPREGGANVLTF.

This clonotype was seen a handful of times. The chain joins TRBV20-1 to TRBJ1-5; weak D call: TRBD1 (5 bases). V was trimmed by 6 bases and J by 7 bases, leaving 16 bases between them. The CDR3 is 13 amino acids. From germline, CDR1 is DFQATT and CDR2 SNEGSKA (reference sequence). This CDR3 is CSARTHLTQPQHF. The CDR3 region has the DNA TGCAGTGCCAGGACACATCTCACGCAGCCCCAGCATTTT.

The rearrangement joins TRBV5-1 to TRBJ1-1; D call uncertain. The V and J ends lost 0 bases and 1 base respectively, with 7 bases between them. The CDR3 extends over 14 amino acids. Germline CDR1 is SGHRS and CDR2 is YFSETQ. The CDR3 sequence: CASSLEWQNTEAFF. DNA of the CDR3: TGCGCCAGCAGCTTGGAATGGCAGAACACTGAAGCTTTCTTT.

This clonotype was counted only a few times. The J gene is TRBJ2-1, the V gene TRBV12-3 or TRBV12-4; D is tentatively TRBD1 or TRBD2 (5 bases each). With 6 bases removed from V and 9 bases from J, the gap between germline ends came to 21 bases. The CDR3 consists of 15 residues. The CDR3 nucleotides are TGTGCCAGCAGCCCGCCAGTGGGGGATGACGGTGAGCAGTTCTTC. Its protein is CASSPPVGDDGEQFF.

The V call is TRBV13, the J call TRBJ2-1; TRBD2 aligns across 8 bases. This CDR3 is 15 amino acids long. In germline, CDR1 is PRHDT, CDR2 FYEKMQ (reference sequence). Trimming took 5 bases from V and 6 from J; bases not matched to a gene: 9. The CDR3, as DNA: TGTGCCAGCAGCCCCCGCCCGAGCGGGGGCAATGAGCAGTTCTTC. Its protein is CASSPRPSGGNEQFF.

The chain recombines TRBV20-1 with TRBJ1-5; D is possibly TRBD1 (6 bases). The CDR3 is 15 amino acids. Germline-derived CDR1 and CDR2 are DFQATT and SNEGSKA (reference sequence). V gave up 4 bases and J gave up 4 bases, with 17 bases separating them. The CDR3: CSATLTGYSNQPQHF. Written as DNA, the CDR3 is TGCAGTGCTACTCTTACAGGGTACAGTAATCAGCCCCAGCATTTT.

This clonotype was detected only a few times. V gene TRBV5-1 combines with J gene TRBJ2-1; weak D call: TRBD2 (5 bases). The CDR3 is 15 residues long. Trimming removed 2 bases at V and 7 bases at J, with 16 bases between. From germline, CDR1 is SGHRS and CDR2 YFSETQ. Here the CDR3 reads CASSFQPLPGNEQFF. The CDR3 DNA sequence: TGCGCCAGCAGCTTCCAACCGCTACCGGGGAATGAGCAGTTCTTC.

This clonotype was seen a few times. The gene calls are TRBV29-1 and TRBJ2-3; 9 bases line up with TRBD2. This CDR3 is built from 13 residues. The germline V gene has CDR1 SQVTM and CDR2 ANQGSEA. V shed 4 bases, J shed 7 bases, and the junction held 6 bases outside the gene matches. CDR3 in amino acids: CSVGSGSGHTQYF. The CDR3 DNA is TGCAGCGTTGGTAGCGGGAGTGGGCATACGCAGTATTTT.

This clonotype has just one count. The gene calls are TRBV9 and TRBJ2-7, with TRBD2 as a possible D gene (6 bases). The CDR3 totals 15 residues. Per germline, CDR1 SGDLS and CDR2 YYNGEE. V lost 3 bases, J lost 2 bases, and 15 bases lay in between. The CDR3 protein is CASSASGAFTYEQYF. The CDR3 coding sequence is TGTGCCAGCAGCGCCTCGGGAGCGTTTACCTACGAGCAGTACTTC.

This chain connects TRBV4-3 to TRBJ1-2; D is perhaps TRBD1 (6 bases). The CDR3 spans 16 residues. Per germline, CDR1 LGHNA and CDR2 YSLEER. V lost 0 bases and J 4 bases, leaving 15 bases between the germline ends. CDR3 nucleotide sequence: TGCGCCAGCAGCCAAGAGTCGGGGGGGCGGGTCTATGGCTACACCTTC. This encodes CASSQESGGRVYGYTF.

V gene TRBV11-3 combines with J gene TRBJ2-7, with 8 bases that match TRBD1. The CDR3 covers 15 residues. The V segment lost 2 bases and the J segment 3 bases; nucleotides outside the gene matches: 6. Looked up from germline, CDR1 is SGHNT and CDR2 is YENEEA. Here the CDR3 DNA reads TGTGCCAGCAGCTTACGCGACGGACAGGGCTACGAGCAGTACTTC. Translation: CASSLRDGQGYEQYF.

This rearrangement joins TRBV4-3 to TRBJ2-1; D may be TRBD2 (5 bases). Germline V gene sequence: CDR1 LGHNA, CDR2 YSLEER. V lost 4 bases and J lost 3, with 10 bases in between. This CDR3 is 14 amino acids long. For the CDR3, the DNA is TGCGCCAGCAGCCCAAGCGGCTACTACAATGAGCAGTTCTTC. Translation gives CASSPSGYYNEQFF.

J is TRBJ2-7 and V is TRBV30, with D perhaps TRBD1 (6 bases). Trimming removed 1 base from V and 1 base from J, with 11 bases in between. The CDR3 consists of 14 residues. Germline CDR1 and CDR2: GTSNPN and SVGIG (reference sequence). The CDR3 region is CAWSERRGSYEQYF. CDR3 sequence (DNA): TGTGCCTGGAGTGAACGCAGGGGTTCCTACGAGCAGTACTTC.

This clonotype was recorded many times. The chain employs TRBV6-6 and TRBJ2-7; 7 nucleotides match TRBD1. The CDR3 length is 13 residues. Germline lookup yields CDR1 MNHNY and CDR2 SVGAGI (reference sequence). J lost 0 bases, V lost 6 bases, and 2 bases had no gene match. The CDR3 here is CASRDRSSYEQYF. The CDR3 nucleotides read TGTGCCAGCAGGGACAGGTCCTCCTACGAGCAGTACTTC.

Only a few counts were recorded for this clonotype. The chain employs TRBV12-3 or TRBV12-4 and TRBJ1-2, with D unclear. Trimming cost V 2 bases and J 5 bases, with 12 bases left between them. This CDR3 has 14 amino acids. This chain's CDR3 is CASSLTGDGYGYTF. In nucleotides, the CDR3 is TGTGCCAGCAGTTTAACCGGGGATGGGTATGGCTACACCTTC.

The J gene is TRBJ2-5, the V gene TRBV11-3; D not resolved. V was clipped by 5 bases and J by 2 bases, with 9 bases between them. Germline V gene sequence: CDR1 SGHNT, CDR2 YENEEA. This CDR3 comprises 13 residues. In DNA, the CDR3 is TGTGCCAGCAGCAACGGACCGCAAGAGACCCAGTACTTC. It yields the protein CASSNGPQETQYF.

The table lists this clonotype with a few counts. This rearrangement joins TRBV6-5 to TRBJ2-2; 7 bases are shared with TRBD2. There are 16 residues in the CDR3. With V trimmed by 2 bases and J by 2 bases, 5 bases remained unmatched. Germline CDR1 reads MNHEY; CDR2 reads SVGAGI. The CDR3 DNA reads TGTGCCAGCAGTTACGCCCTAGCGGTTAACACCGGGGAGCTGTTTTTT. Its protein product is CASSYALAVNTGELFF.

With regard to this clonotype: This may arise from a read error, as a much more abundant clone is one base away. The chain is built from TRBV5-5 and TRBJ1-1; 8 positions match TRBD1. The CDR3 runs to 13 residues. Germline CDR1 SGHKS, CDR2 YYEKEE (reference sequence). Here the CDR3 DNA reads TGTGCCAGCAGCATAGGGACAGGAACTGGAGCTTTCTTT. Amino acids: CASSIGTGTGAFF.

At least ten counts were recorded for this clonotype. The rearrangement links TRBV29-1 to TRBJ2-7, with D perhaps matching TRBD1 or TRBD2 (5 bases each). The CDR3 extends over 14 amino acids. Between the trimmed V and J ends, which lost 5 bases and 4 bases, there was a span of 18 bases. Germline V CDR1 and CDR2: SQVTM, ANQGSEA. The CDR3 loop is CSVYGTNTDYEQYF. Here the CDR3 DNA reads TGCAGCGTTTACGGGACGAACACCGATTACGAGCAGTACTTC.

This clonotype was counted once. Relative to the germline gene, one junction end is altered; a read error may explain this. J is TRBJ2-5 and V is TRBV7-2; 7 positions agree with TRBD1. The CDR3 has 13 residues. Germline assignment: CDR1 SGHTA and CDR2 FQGNSA. The chain's CDR3 is CASSLRGQATQYF. The CDR3 nucleotides are TGTGCCAGCAGCTTAAGGGGGCAAGCGACCCAGTACTTC.

This clonotype was detected only a few times. J is TRBJ2-1 and V is TRBV10-1; D gene uncertain. Germline assignment: CDR1 WNHNN and CDR2 SYGVQD (reference sequence). Trimming pared 3 bases from V and 0 bases from J, leaving 6 bases between. This CDR3 comprises 14 residues. This CDR3 is CASSDTSSYNEQFF. In nucleotides, the CDR3 is TGCGCCAGCAGTGATACGAGCTCCTACAATGAGCAGTTCTTC.

V usage is TRBV20-1 and J usage is TRBJ2-1, with TRBD2 matching 15 bases. The V gene's germline CDR1 is DFQATT and CDR2 SNEGSKA (reference sequence). The CDR3 has 14 amino acids. The CDR3 loop reads CTGGLAGGRSEQFF. The CDR3 DNA sequence: TGCACTGGAGGACTAGCGGGAGGGAGGTCTGAGCAGTTCTTC.

This rearrangement joins TRBV7-3 to TRBJ2-3; 8 positions agree with TRBD1. V lost 6 bases to trimming and J lost 6 bases; unmatched junction nucleotides: 11. This CDR3 is 15 amino acids long. Germline CDR1 is SGHTA and CDR2 is FQGTGA. CDR3 nucleotides: TGTGCCAGCAGTCGGACAGGGAGCGGGTTTGATACGCAGTATTTT. Protein sequence: CASSRTGSGFDTQYF.

This clonotype was seen a few times. This chain uses TRBV3-1 with TRBJ1-2; a possible D gene is TRBD1 (5 bases). CDR3 length equals 15 residues. Germline CDR1 LGHDT, CDR2 YNNKEL (reference sequence). V was pared by 4 bases and J by 3 bases, with 15 bases between. Here the CDR3 DNA reads TGTGCCAGCAGCCTCTGGGGAGGGGCCGACTATGGCTACACCTTC. It specifies CASSLWGGADYGYTF. Drawing the rest from reference TRBV3-1 and TRBJ1-2, the complete variable domain is DTAVSQTPKYLVTQMGNDKSIKCEQNLGHDTMYWYKQDSKKFLKIMFSYNNKELIINETVPNRFSPKSPDKAHLNLHINSLELGDSAVYFCASSLWGGADYGYTFGSGTRLTVV.

The rearrangement joins TRBV5-1 to TRBJ2-3; D is undetermined. The CDR3 covers 12 residues. Trimming pared 6 bases from V and 4 bases from J, leaving 9 bases between. CDR1 and CDR2 (germline): SGHRS, YFSETQ. The CDR3 DNA reads as TGCGCCAGCACGCACAACGCAGATACGCAGTATTTT. As protein: CASTHNADTQYF.

This clonotype was seen more than once but under ten times. The genes are TRBV6-6 and TRBJ1-1; D remains ambiguous. The CDR3 has 14 residues. Trimming pared 3 bases from V and 2 bases from J, leaving 10 bases between. CDR1 is MNHNY and CDR2 is SVGAGI in the germline V gene (reference sequence). The CDR3 DNA reads TGTGCCAGCAGTTATGTCAGAGAAAACACTGAAGCTTTCTTT. Translating it yields CASSYVRENTEAFF.

This clonotype showed up many times. The V and J genes are TRBV7-2 and TRBJ2-1, with D unclear. The CDR3 has 11 residues. Germline assignment: CDR1 SGHTA and CDR2 FQGNSA. Trimming shortened V by 7 bases and J by 3 bases, and 4 bases separated the two germline ends. The CDR3 is CASNLYNEQFF. CDR3 DNA sequence: TGTGCCAGCAACCTCTACAATGAGCAGTTCTTC.

This chain connects TRBV7-3 to TRBJ2-5, with D maybe TRBD2 (6 bases). In germline, CDR1 is SGHTA, CDR2 FQGTGA. CDR3 length: 16 amino acids. V dropped 2 bases and J dropped 3 bases, with 16 bases sitting between them. CDR3 sequence: CASSLFGGGLKETQYF. CDR3 DNA sequence: TGTGCCAGCAGCTTATTCGGGGGAGGACTAAAAGAGACCCAGTACTTC.

V gene TRBV24-1 combines with J gene TRBJ2-1; 9 bases map to TRBD1. The CDR3 contains 16 residues. Germline V gives CDR1 KGHDR, CDR2 SFDVKD. J was trimmed by 6 bases and V by 2 bases; bases with no gene match: 7. CDR3 DNA: TGTGCCACCAGTGATTGGGGGGGACAGGGAGTCAATGAGCAGTTCTTC. It codes for CATSDWGGQGVNEQFF.